This is a list of T cell receptor beta chains from one sample in a study of tumor and adjacent non-tumor tissue in lung cancer. TCRdb ran MiXCR on the multiplex PCR reads and lists one entry per CDR3 protein. The table lists roughly 67,000 distinct CDR3 sequences, roughly 56% of them singletons. The sequenced material came from lung tumor tissue. These receptor sequences come from a man aged 50 to 59 with non-small cell lung cancer. CDR3s include the opening cysteine and the closing phenylalanine or tryptophan. D genes are given only for firm matches. For some rows the clone size is stated as once, few or many, or as a class when expanded; others skip it.

v_call,j_call,clone_size,d_call,cdr3_nt,cdr3_aa
TRBV20-1,TRBJ1-5,NA,NA,TGCAGTGCTAGCGATGCAGGGAGCAGTCAGCCCCAGCATTTT,CSASDAGSSQPQHF
TRBV5-1,TRBJ2-7,few,TRBD1,TGCGCCAGCAGCCCTCAGGGGGCCTACGAGCAGTACTTC,CASSPQGAYEQYF
TRBV5-5,TRBJ1-5,NA,NA,TGTGCCAACAGCTTGAGGGATGGCAATCAGCCCCAACATTTT,CANSLRDGNQPQHF
TRBV5-4,TRBJ2-3,many,TRBD1,TGTGCCAGCAGCCGGGGACAGGGTACAGATACGCAGTATTTT,CASSRGQGTDTQYF
TRBV11-2,TRBJ1-3,NA,TRBD1,TGTGCCATCTCCCGGGACAGGGGGCACACTGGGGGAAACACCATATATTTT,CAISRDRGHTGGNTIYF
TRBV29-1,TRBJ2-1,NA,NA,TGCAGCGTTGGGGGCGCGCCCGGCCGGCCTGATGTGCAGTTCTTC,CSVGGAPGRPDVQFF
TRBV20-1,TRBJ2-1,many,TRBD1,TGCAGTGCAAGGACAGGGTCCACCTACAATGAGCAGTTCTTC,CSARTGSTYNEQFF
TRBV11-2,TRBJ1-3,many,NA,TGTGCCAGCAGCTTAGTATTCACCCAGGGCGAGGGGAGTCACACCATATATTTT,CASSLVFTQGEGSHTIYF
TRBV6-1,TRBJ2-5,many,NA,TGTGCCAGCAGTGATGAGCAATGGGGGGGCTTGGAGACCCAGTACTTC,CASSDEQWGGLETQYF
TRBV7-9,TRBJ2-1,NA,NA,TGTGCCAGCAGCCCCCTATCCTCCTACAATGAGCAGTTCTTC,CASSPLSSYNEQFF